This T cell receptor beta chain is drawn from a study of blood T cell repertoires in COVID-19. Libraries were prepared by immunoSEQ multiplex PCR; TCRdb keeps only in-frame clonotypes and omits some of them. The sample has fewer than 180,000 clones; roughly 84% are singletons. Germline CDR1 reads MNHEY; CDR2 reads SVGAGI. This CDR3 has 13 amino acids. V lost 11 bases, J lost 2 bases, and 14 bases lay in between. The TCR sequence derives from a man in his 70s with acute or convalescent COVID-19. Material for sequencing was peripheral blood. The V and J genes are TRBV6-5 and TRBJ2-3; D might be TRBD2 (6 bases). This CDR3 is CAVRLVPTDTQYF. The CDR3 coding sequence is TGTGCCGTACGACTAGTACCCACAGATACGCAGTATTTT.